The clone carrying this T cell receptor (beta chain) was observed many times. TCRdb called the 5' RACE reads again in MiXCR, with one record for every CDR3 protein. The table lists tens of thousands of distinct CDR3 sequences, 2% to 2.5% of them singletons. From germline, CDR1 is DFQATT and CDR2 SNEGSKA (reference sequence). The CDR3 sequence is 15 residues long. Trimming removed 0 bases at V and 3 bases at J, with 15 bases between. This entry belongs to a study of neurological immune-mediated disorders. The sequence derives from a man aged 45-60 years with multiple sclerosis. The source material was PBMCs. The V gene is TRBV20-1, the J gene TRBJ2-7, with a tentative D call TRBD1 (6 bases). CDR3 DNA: TGCAGTGCTAGAGATCCTCAGGGGACCCTCTACGAGCAGTACTTC. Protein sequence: CSARDPQGTLYEQYF.